Described below is a single TCR beta chain sequence and its context. This entry is derived from a study of blood T cell repertoires in COVID-19. Libraries were prepared by immunoSEQ multiplex PCR; TCRdb keeps only in-frame clonotypes and omits some of them. The table shows 350,000 to 400,000 clones, with around 87% occurring only once. Trimming removed 3 bases at V and 1 base at J, with 18 bases between. The CDR3 totals 18 residues. Germline V lookup: CDR1 SGHVS, CDR2 FNYEAQ. The age range of participants was about 18 to 95 years, with residence in about two dozen US areas. This TCR derives from a man aged 35-49 years in a cohort exposed to, infected with or recovered from COVID-19 (not recorded which). The chain couples TRBV7-6 to TRBJ2-2; TRBD2 might be the D (6 bases). The sample was PBMCs or T cells enriched from blood (not recorded which). The CDR3 protein is CASSFNRRAGLNTGELFF. Here the CDR3 DNA reads TGTGCCAGCAGCTTTAATAGGCGGGCGGGGCTGAACACCGGGGAGCTGTTTTTT.